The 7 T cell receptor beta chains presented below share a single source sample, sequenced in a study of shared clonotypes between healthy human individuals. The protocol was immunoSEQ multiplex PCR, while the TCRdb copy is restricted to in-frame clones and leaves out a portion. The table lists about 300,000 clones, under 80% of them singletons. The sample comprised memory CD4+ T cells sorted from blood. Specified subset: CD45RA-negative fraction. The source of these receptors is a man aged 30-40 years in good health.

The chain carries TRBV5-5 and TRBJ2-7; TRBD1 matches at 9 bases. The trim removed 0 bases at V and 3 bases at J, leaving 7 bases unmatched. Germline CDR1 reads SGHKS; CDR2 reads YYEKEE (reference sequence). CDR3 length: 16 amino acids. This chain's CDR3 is CASSLGTGVIIYEQYF. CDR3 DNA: TGTGCCAGCAGCTTGGGGACAGGGGTAATCATCTACGAGCAGTACTTC. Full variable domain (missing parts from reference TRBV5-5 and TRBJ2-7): DAGVTQSPTHLIKTRGQQVTLRCSPISGHKSVSWYQQVLGQGPQFIFQYYEKEERGRGNFPDRFSARQFPNYSSELNVNALLLGDSALYLCASSLGTGVIIYEQYFGPGTRLTVT.

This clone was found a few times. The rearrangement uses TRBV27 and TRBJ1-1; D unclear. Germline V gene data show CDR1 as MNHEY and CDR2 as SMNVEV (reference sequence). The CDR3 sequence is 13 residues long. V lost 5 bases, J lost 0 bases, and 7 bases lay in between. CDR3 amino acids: CASSILMNTEAFF. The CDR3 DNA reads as TGTGCCAGCAGTATTTTGATGAACACTGAAGCTTTCTTT.

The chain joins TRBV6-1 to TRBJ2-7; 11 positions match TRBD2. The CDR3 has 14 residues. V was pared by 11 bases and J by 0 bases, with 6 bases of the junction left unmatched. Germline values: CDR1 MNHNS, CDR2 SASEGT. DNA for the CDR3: TGTGCCGGGGCGACTAGCGGGACCTCCTACGAGCAGTACTTC. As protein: CAGATSGTSYEQYF.

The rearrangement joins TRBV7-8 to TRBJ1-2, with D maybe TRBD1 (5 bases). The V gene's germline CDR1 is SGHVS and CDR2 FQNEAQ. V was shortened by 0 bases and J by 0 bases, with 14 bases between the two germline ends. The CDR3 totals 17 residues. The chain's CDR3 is CASSLAETGAANYGYTF. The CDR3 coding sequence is TGTGCCAGCAGCTTAGCCGAAACAGGAGCAGCTAACTATGGCTACACCTTC. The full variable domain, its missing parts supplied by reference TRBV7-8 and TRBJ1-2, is GAGVSQSPRYKVAKRGQDVALRCDPISGHVSLFWYQQALGQGPEFLTYFQNEAQLDKSGLPSDRFFAERPEGSVSTLKIQRTQQEDSAVYLCASSLAETGAANYGYTFGSGTRLTVV.

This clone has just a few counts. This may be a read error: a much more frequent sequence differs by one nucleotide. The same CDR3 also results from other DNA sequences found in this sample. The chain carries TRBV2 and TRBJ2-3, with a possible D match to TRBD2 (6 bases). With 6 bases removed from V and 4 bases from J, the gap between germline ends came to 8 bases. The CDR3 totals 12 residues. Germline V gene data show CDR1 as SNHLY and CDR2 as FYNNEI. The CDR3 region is CASREGADTQYF. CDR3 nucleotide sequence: TGTGCCAGCAGGGAGGGTGCAGATACGCAGTATTTT.

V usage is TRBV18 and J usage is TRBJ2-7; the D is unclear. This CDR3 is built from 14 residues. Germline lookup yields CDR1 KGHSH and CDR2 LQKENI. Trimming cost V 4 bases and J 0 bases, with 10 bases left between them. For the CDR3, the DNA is TGTGCCAGCTCACGGACCTCCAGCTCCTACGAGCAGTACTTC. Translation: CASSRTSSSYEQYF.

CDR3 loop: CASSPTGTLTYGYTF. The CDR3 coding sequence is TGTGCCAGCAGTCCCACAGGGACTCTGACCTATGGCTACACCTTC. The rearrangement uses TRBV27 and TRBJ1-2; perhaps TRBD1 as D (6 bases). The length of the CDR3 is 15 residues. V was clipped by 5 bases and J by 4 bases, with 17 bases between them. Germline CDR1 reads MNHEY; CDR2 reads SMNVEV (reference sequence).